This T cell receptor beta chain was found in a study of shared clonotypes between healthy human individuals. TCRdb's table, derived via immunoSEQ multiplex PCR, lists solely in-frame clones and lacks some. The sample carries millions of clones, more than 80% recorded once. The CDR3 totals 13 residues. Germline loops: CDR1 SEHNR, CDR2 FQNEAQ (reference sequence). The V gene lost 2 bases and the J gene lost 7 bases, with 12 bases spanning the gap. The J gene is TRBJ2-7, the V gene TRBV7-9; D uncertain. The sample consisted of naive CD4+ T cells sorted from blood. Subset described: CD45RA+ positively selected. This TCR was recovered from a man between 18 and 35 years old in good health. CDR3 residues: CASSLIELMEQYF. CDR3 coding DNA: TGTGCCAGCAGCTTAATTGAATTAATGGAGCAGTACTTC.